What follows are 20 T cell receptor beta chains derived from one specimen sequenced in a study of T cell repertoires in cytomegalovirus infection. These receptors' targets are unknown. MiXCR was run by TCRdb on the reads, yielding one entry per CDR3 protein. The sample lists under 850,000 distinct CDR3 sequences, roughly 33% occurring once. The sequences come from cultured PBMCs, collected from culture after CMV antigen stimulation. The source of these receptors is a human donor in good health (CMV status not recorded). Some clones in this sample may be carry-over from other donors' samples.

Ten or more counts support this clonotype. V and J are TRBV7-2 and TRBJ1-4; D is perhaps TRBD1 (6 bases). This CDR3 is 15 amino acids long. The germline CDR1 and CDR2 sequences are SGHTA and FQGNSA. V was shortened by 5 bases and J by 8 bases, with 18 bases between the two germline ends. CDR3 DNA: TGTGCCAGCAGCACACGGGTGAGACAGGCAGAAAAACTGTTTTTT. It encodes CASSTRVRQAEKLFF.

This clonotype showed up just a few times. This sequence joins TRBV20-1 and TRBJ1-1, with 8 positions matching TRBD1. V shed 6 bases and J 1 base; nucleotides not matched to a gene: 7. The germline CDR1 and CDR2 sequences are DFQATT and SNEGSKA (reference sequence). This CDR3 region has 14 residues. The CDR3 spells CSAQAGTGNTEAFF. CDR3 DNA sequence: TGCAGTGCCCAAGCCGGGACAGGGAACACTGAAGCTTTCTTT.

The genes are TRBV15 and TRBJ1-2; D is unresolved. Germline CDR1 and CDR2: LNHNV and YYDKDF (reference sequence). Trimming removed 1 base at V and 7 bases at J, with 7 bases between. The CDR3 covers 12 residues. CDR3 residues: CATSRARFGYTF. CDR3 nucleotide sequence: TGTGCCACCAGCAGAGCACGATTTGGCTACACCTTC.

This clonotype was counted at least ten times. V is TRBV25-1 and J is TRBJ2-7; TRBD1 matches 7 bases. V shed 5 bases, J shed 2 bases, and the junction held 9 bases outside the gene matches. Germline V CDR1 and CDR2: MGHDK, SYGVNS. CDR3 length equals 15 residues. The CDR3 DNA reads TGTGCCAGCAGTAACCCCGGGACAGTGGCCTACGAGCAGTACTTC. Protein sequence: CASSNPGTVAYEQYF.

The gene calls are TRBV6-2 or TRBV6-3 and TRBJ2-2; D is unclear. With 7 bases removed from V and 1 base from J, the gap between germline ends came to 13 bases. The CDR3 covers 15 residues. Germline V gene lookup returns CDR1 MNHEY and CDR2 SVGEGT. The CDR3 region is CASTRFSGNTGELFF. The DNA of the CDR3 is TGTGCCAGCACCCGGTTCTCCGGGAACACCGGGGAGCTGTTTTTT.

This clonotype was seen repeatedly, ten times or more. V is TRBV7-2 and J is TRBJ2-5; D is ambiguous. Deletions cut 4 bases from V and 0 bases from J, with 12 bases between. The length of the CDR3 is 15 residues. Germline CDR1 reads SGHTA; CDR2 reads FQGNSA. CDR3 in DNA: TGTGCCAGCAGCTCCCCCTACTGGAACCAAGAGACCCAGTACTTC. Translated: CASSSPYWNQETQYF.

This rearrangement joins TRBV12-3 or TRBV12-4 to TRBJ1-2; a weak D match, TRBD1 (6 bases). The CDR3 is 13 residues long. The V gene lost 6 bases and the J gene lost 8 bases, with 16 bases spanning the gap. The CDR3 sequence is CASRPSGQSGYTF. The CDR3 coding sequence is TGTGCCAGCAGACCAAGTGGACAGTCCGGCTACACCTTC.

This clonotype appeared a few times. J is TRBJ2-5 and V is TRBV6-1, with D possibly called TRBD1 or TRBD2 (5 bases each). V lost 3 bases, J lost 3 bases, and 11 bases lay in between. This CDR3 is built from 14 residues. Germline CDR1 is MNHNS and CDR2 is SASEGT. As DNA, the CDR3 is TGTGCCAGCAGTGAGGCTTGGGACGAAGAGACCCAGTACTTC. It is translated as CASSEAWDEETQYF.

This rearrangement joins TRBV15 to TRBJ2-4; tentatively, D is TRBD1 (5 bases). CDR3 length equals 19 residues. CDR1 and CDR2 (germline): LNHNV, YYDKDF (reference sequence). Trimming removed 0 bases at V and 1 base at J, with 19 bases between. The CDR3 coding sequence is TGTGCCACCAGCAGAGATTACGACGCAGGGATATGGGCCAAAAACATTCAGTACTTC. Protein: CATSRDYDAGIWAKNIQYF.

The chain combines TRBV7-2 with TRBJ2-2; D unclear. The germline V gene encodes CDR1 SGHTA and CDR2 FQGNSA. The V end lost 2 bases, the J end lost 10 bases, and 8 bases lay between the germline ends. This CDR3 is 12 amino acids long. The CDR3 region is CASSLRLMELFF. The CDR3 coding sequence is TGTGCCAGCAGCTTAAGGCTGATGGAGCTGTTTTTT.

The sample holds a few counts of this clonotype. V and J are TRBV12-3 or TRBV12-4 and TRBJ2-1, with D uncertain. The CDR3 extends over 15 amino acids. V lost 2 bases and J 0 bases, leaving 8 bases between the germline ends. The CDR3 nucleotides are TGTGCCAGCAGTTTAATCCTGAGCTCCTACAATGAGCAGTTCTTC. Translation: CASSLILSSYNEQFF.

The rearrangement joins TRBV27 to TRBJ2-3; D may correspond to TRBD1 or TRBD2 (5 bases each). The V gene lost 7 bases and the J gene lost 8 bases, with 22 bases spanning the gap. This CDR3 is built from 15 residues. Germline assignment: CDR1 MNHEY and CDR2 SMNVEV (reference sequence). CDR3 nucleotides: TGTGCCAGCACCCCCTCCTTCGGGGCCGGAGGTACGCAGTATTTT. It specifies CASTPSFGAGGTQYF.

This clonotype was picked up many times. The chain couples TRBV7-2 to TRBJ2-7, with a tentative D call TRBD2 (6 bases). The CDR3 sequence is 13 residues long. Germline V gene lookup returns CDR1 SGHTA and CDR2 FQGNSA. V lost 3 bases to trimming and J lost 3 bases, with 9 bases between them. CDR3 amino acids: CASSLGLLYEQYF. The CDR3 DNA reads as TGTGCCAGCAGCTTGGGACTCCTCTACGAGCAGTACTTC.

This clonotype was observed a few times. The rearrangement links TRBV11-2 to TRBJ1-4; 7 nucleotides line up with TRBD1. The CDR3 runs 17 residues. The V gene end was trimmed by 5 bases and the J gene end by 3 bases; junction bases not matched to a gene: 12. From germline, CDR1 is SGHAT and CDR2 FQNNGV. CDR3 in DNA: TGTGCCAGCAGCCCCCACCAGGGGGGGTGGGCTAATGAAAAACTGTTTTTT. It specifies CASSPHQGGWANEKLFF.

As regards this clonotype: The junction does not match germline at one end; this may be a read error. The rearrangement uses TRBV28 and TRBJ2-5, with a tentative D call TRBD1 (6 bases). This CDR3 has 13 amino acids. Germline lookup yields CDR1 MDHEN and CDR2 SYDVKM. CDR3 nucleotide sequence: TGTGCCAGCAGTTTATTCAGGGGCGAGACCCAGAACTTC. Protein product: CASSLFRGETQNF.

The chain links TRBV7-2 to TRBJ2-2; no reliable D call. CDR3 size: 12 residues. Trimming took 5 bases from V and 7 from J, leaving 8 bases between them. Germline V gene data show CDR1 as SGHTA and CDR2 as FQGNSA. This CDR3 is CASSTYGGELFF. For the CDR3, the DNA is TGTGCCAGCAGCACCTACGGCGGGGAGCTGTTTTTT.

J is TRBJ2-3 and V is TRBV6-5, with unresolved D. The CDR3 is 13 residues long. Trimming removed 6 bases from V and 4 bases from J, with 11 bases in between. Per germline, CDR1 MNHEY and CDR2 SVGAGI. The CDR3 nucleotides are TGTGCCAGCAGCCGCTCCTTAGCAGATACGCAGTATTTT. This sequence encodes CASSRSLADTQYF.

This clonotype was picked up a small number of times. V gene TRBV7-9 combines with J gene TRBJ2-2; tentatively, D is TRBD1 (6 bases). Deletions cut 5 bases from V and 0 bases from J, with 13 bases between. The CDR3 spans 16 residues. Germline V CDR1 and CDR2: SEHNR, FQNEAQ (reference sequence). In nucleotides, the CDR3 is TGTGCCAGCAGCCCAGGGGTACTAGCGAACACCGGGGAGCTGTTTTTT. Translated, it gives CASSPGVLANTGELFF.

This clonotype showed up many times. The genes are TRBV7-2 and TRBJ2-7; D gene uncertain. Germline V gene sequence: CDR1 SGHTA, CDR2 FQGNSA. This CDR3 is built from 13 residues. V lost 5 bases and J lost 5, with 13 bases in between. CDR3 coding DNA: TGTGCCAGCAGCCCTCGAATCTCGAACGAGCAGTACTTC. The encoded protein is CASSPRISNEQYF. Using reference TRBV7-2 and TRBJ2-7 for the parts outside the CDR3, the full variable domain is GAGVSQSPSNKVTEKGKDVELRCDPISGHTALYWYRQSLGQGLEFLIYFQGNSAPDKSGLPSDRFSAERTGGSVSTLTIQRTQQEDSAVYLCASSPRISNEQYFGPGTRLTVT.

This clonotype was seen at least ten times. This chain links TRBV18 with TRBJ1-3, with D perhaps matching TRBD1 (5 bases). Trimming took off 10 bases at V and 0 bases at J, with 28 bases between the two ends. CDR1 is KGHSH, CDR2 LQKENI, per germline. CDR3 length: 19 amino acids. In DNA form, the CDR3 reads TGTGCCACGCGCGAAGCCCTGACTTCGGGACGGCTCTCTGGAAACACCATATATTTT. Its protein product is CATREALTSGRLSGNTIYF.